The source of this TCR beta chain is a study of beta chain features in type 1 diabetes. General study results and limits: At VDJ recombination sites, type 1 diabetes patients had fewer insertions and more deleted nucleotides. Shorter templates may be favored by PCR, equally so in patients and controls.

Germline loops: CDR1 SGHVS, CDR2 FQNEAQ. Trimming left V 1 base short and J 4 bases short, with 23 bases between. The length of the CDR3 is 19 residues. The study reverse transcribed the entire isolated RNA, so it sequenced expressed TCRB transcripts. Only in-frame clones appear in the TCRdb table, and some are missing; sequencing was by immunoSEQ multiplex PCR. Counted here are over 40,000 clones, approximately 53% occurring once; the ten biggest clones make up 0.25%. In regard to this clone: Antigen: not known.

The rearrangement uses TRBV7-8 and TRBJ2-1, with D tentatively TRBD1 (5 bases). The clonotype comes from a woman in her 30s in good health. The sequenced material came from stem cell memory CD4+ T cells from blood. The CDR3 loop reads CASSLGVGLGVYIYNEQFF. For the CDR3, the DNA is TGTGCCAGCAGCTTAGGCGTAGGGTTAGGGGTTTATATTTACAATGAGCAGTTCTTC. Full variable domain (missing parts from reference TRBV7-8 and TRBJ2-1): GAGVSQSPRYKVAKRGQDVALRCDPISGHVSLFWYQQALGQGPEFLTYFQNEAQLDKSGLPSDRFFAERPEGSVSTLKIQRTQQEDSAVYLCASSLGVGLGVYIYNEQFFGPGTRLTVL.